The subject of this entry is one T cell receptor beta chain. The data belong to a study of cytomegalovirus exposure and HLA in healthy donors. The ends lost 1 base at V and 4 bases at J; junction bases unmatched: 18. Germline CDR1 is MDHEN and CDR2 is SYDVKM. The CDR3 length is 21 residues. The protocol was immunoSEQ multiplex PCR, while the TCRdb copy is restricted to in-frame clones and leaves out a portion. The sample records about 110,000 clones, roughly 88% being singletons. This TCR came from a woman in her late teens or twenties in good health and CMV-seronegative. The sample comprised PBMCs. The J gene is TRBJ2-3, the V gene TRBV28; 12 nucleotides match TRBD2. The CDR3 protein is CASSLSPDNLPSGGAADTQYF. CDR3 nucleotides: TGTGCCAGCAGTTTATCCCCGGACAATTTACCTAGCGGGGGGGCCGCAGATACGCAGTATTTT.